A single sample gave rise to the 10 T cell receptor beta chains below, sequenced in a study of blood T cell repertoires in COVID-19. Data came from immunoSEQ multiplex PCR; TCRdb stores just in-frame clones and leaves some out. The data contain some 200,000 clones, around 94% of them seen just once; the ten biggest clones take up roughly 0.76%. Sequencing was performed on peripheral blood. Receptors originate from a man younger than 40 with COVID-19, enrolled during active disease.

The chain has TRBV29-1 and TRBJ2-3; 9 bases align to TRBD2. V gave up 6 bases and J gave up 1 base; unmatched junction bases: 11. CDR1 is SQVTM, CDR2 ANQGSEA, per germline. The CDR3 has 16 residues. CDR3 loop: CSVDGPLAGRTDTQYF. Written as DNA, the CDR3 is TGCAGCGTCGATGGCCCCCTAGCGGGGCGCACAGATACGCAGTATTTT.

This rearrangement joins TRBV5-1 to TRBJ2-2; the match to TRBD2 covers 7 bases. The V and J ends lost 5 bases and 2 bases, in that order; junction bases with no gene match: 9. The CDR3 spans 16 residues. From germline, CDR1 is SGHRS and CDR2 YFSETQ. The DNA of the CDR3 is TGCGCCAGCAGGGGGCGGCTAGCGGATAACACCGGGGAGCTGTTTTTT. It encodes CASRGRLADNTGELFF.

The count of this clone is one. The V and J genes are TRBV5-1 and TRBJ2-7; 7 bases line up with TRBD1. After removal of 4 bases from V and 3 bases from J, the junction contained 1 base not matched to a gene. This CDR3 is 12 amino acids long. Looked up from germline, CDR1 is SGHRS and CDR2 is YFSETQ. The CDR3 region is CASSRDSYEQYF. Here the CDR3 DNA reads TGCGCCAGCAGCCGGGACAGCTACGAGCAGTACTTC.

The chain carries TRBV11-2 and TRBJ1-1; 8 positions agree with TRBD1. This CDR3 region has 12 residues. Germline values: CDR1 SGHAT, CDR2 FQNNGV. Trimming at V came to 5 bases and at J to 7 bases, leaving 3 bases not matched to a gene. The CDR3 protein is CASSPGGDEAFF. The CDR3 nucleotides read TGTGCCAGCAGCCCAGGGGGCGATGAAGCTTTCTTT.

The chain has TRBV5-1 and TRBJ1-4; 7 bases line up with TRBD1. V shed 5 bases and J 7 bases; nucleotides not matched to a gene: 20. CDR1 is SGHRS, CDR2 YFSETQ, per germline. The length of the CDR3 is 18 residues. This chain's CDR3 is CASRIGSAGGHVSEKLFF. The CDR3 nucleotides are TGCGCCAGCAGGATAGGGTCTGCAGGGGGGCATGTTAGTGAAAAACTGTTTTTT.

This chain links TRBV6-1 with TRBJ1-5, with D perhaps matching TRBD1 (5 bases). V lost 4 bases and J 0 bases, leaving 13 bases between the germline ends. The germline gives CDR1 MNHNS, CDR2 SASEGT. The CDR3 totals 16 residues. The CDR3 DNA reads TGTGCCAGCAGTGCTCAGGGATCTTATAGCAATCAGCCCCAGCATTTT. Translating it yields CASSAQGSYSNQPQHF.

This chain uses TRBV19 with TRBJ1-6; tentative D call: TRBD1 (6 bases). There are 14 residues in the CDR3. The germline CDR1 and CDR2 sequences are LNHDA and SQIVND (reference sequence). Trimming left V 4 bases short and J 7 bases short, with 11 bases between. CDR3 coding DNA: TGTGCCAGTAGTACAGGGGCACGGAATTCACCCCTCCACTTT. This encodes CASSTGARNSPLHF.

The chain links TRBV3-1 (or the pseudogene TRBV3-2) to TRBJ1-2; the match to TRBD1 covers 9 bases. Germline V gene lookup returns CDR1 LGHDT and CDR2 YNNKEL (reference sequence). This CDR3 has 15 residues. V was pared by 0 bases and J by 7 bases, with 6 bases of the junction left unmatched. CDR3 bases: TGTGCCAGCAGCCAAGACACAGGGGGCCAAGGTGGCTACACCTTC. It yields the protein CASSQDTGGQGGYTF.

The rearrangement uses TRBV7-9 and TRBJ1-1; 7 bases agree with TRBD1. With V trimmed by 4 bases and J by 3 bases, 2 bases remained unmatched. The CDR3 contains 13 residues. The germline V gene encodes CDR1 SEHNR and CDR2 FQNEAQ (reference sequence). CDR3 sequence (DNA): TGTGCCAGCAGCTCGACAGGGTACACTGAAGCTTTCTTT. Translating gives CASSSTGYTEAFF. Using reference TRBV7-9 and TRBJ1-1 for the parts outside the CDR3, the full variable domain is DTGVSQNPRHKITKRGQNVTFRCDPISEHNRLYWYRQTLGQGPEFLTYFQNEAQLEKSRLLSDRFSAERPKGSFSTLEIQRTEQGDSAMYLCASSSTGYTEAFFGQGTRLTVV.

The chain links TRBV7-6 to TRBJ2-2; 10 bases are a match to TRBD1. Germline CDR1 reads SGHVS; CDR2 reads FNYEAQ. Germline trimming cut 2 bases from V and 7 bases from J; bases unmatched to any gene: 7. The CDR3 has 16 residues. The CDR3 DNA sequence: TGTGCCAGCAGCTTAAGCAGGACAGGGGGTAACGGGGAGCTGTTTTTT. It translates to CASSLSRTGGNGELFF.